This T cell receptor beta chain stems from a study of blood T cell repertoires in COVID-19. Study summary: Samples of COVID-19 (acute and convalescent) were obtained from the United States, Italy and Spain. The analysed material was cDNA or gDNA that came from T cells, B-cell-depleted T cells, or PBMCs.

This CDR3 spans 12 amino acids. V lost 0 bases, J lost 10 bases, and 0 bases stayed unmatched. The authors' processing: Cell counts per sample came from amplifying reference gene primers. Produced via immunoSEQ multiplex PCR; TCRdb's table is partial and in-frame only. For V, J and clone size, that table is used; D and trimming come from the DNA. The data contain 45,000 to 50,000 clones, 82% of them seen just once; the ten biggest clones take up around 7%. The chain has TRBV23-1 and TRBJ1-1; 9 nucleotides agree with TRBD1. TRBV23-1 is sorted into the ORF group, with uncertain function. The sequence was obtained from a man aged 35 to 55 with acute or convalescent COVID-19. Material: peripheral blood. The DNA of the CDR3 is TGCGCCAGCAGTCAATCGACAGGGGGAGCTTTCTTT. The encoded protein is CASSQSTGGAFF.